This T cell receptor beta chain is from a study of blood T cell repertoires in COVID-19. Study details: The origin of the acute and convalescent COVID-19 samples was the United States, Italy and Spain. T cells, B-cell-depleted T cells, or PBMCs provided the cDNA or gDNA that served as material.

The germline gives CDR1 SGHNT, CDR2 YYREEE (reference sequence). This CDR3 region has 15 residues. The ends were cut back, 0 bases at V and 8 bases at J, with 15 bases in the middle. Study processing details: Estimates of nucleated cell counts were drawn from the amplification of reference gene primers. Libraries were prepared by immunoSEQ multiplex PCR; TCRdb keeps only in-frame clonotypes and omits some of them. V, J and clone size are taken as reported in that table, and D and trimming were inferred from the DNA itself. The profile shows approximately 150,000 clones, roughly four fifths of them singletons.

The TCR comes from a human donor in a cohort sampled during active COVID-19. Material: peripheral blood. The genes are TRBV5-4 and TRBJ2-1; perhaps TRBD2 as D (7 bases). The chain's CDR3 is CASSLAGGDGYEQFF. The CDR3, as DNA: TGTGCCAGCAGCTTGGCGGGGGGCGATGGCTATGAGCAGTTCTTC.